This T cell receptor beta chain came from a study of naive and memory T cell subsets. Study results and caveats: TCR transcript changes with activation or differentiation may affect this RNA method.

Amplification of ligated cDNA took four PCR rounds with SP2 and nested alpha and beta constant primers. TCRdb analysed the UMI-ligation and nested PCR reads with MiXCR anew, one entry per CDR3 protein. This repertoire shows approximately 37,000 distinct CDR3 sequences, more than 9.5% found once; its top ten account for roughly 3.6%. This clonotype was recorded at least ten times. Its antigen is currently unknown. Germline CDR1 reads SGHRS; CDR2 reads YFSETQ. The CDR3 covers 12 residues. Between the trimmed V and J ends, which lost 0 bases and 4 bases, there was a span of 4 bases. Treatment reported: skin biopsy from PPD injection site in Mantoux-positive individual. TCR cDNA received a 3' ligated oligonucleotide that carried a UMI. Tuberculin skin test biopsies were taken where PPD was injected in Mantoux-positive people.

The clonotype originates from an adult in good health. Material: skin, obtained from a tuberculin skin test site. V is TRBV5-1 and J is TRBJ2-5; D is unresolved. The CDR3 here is CASSLGLETQYF. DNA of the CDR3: TGCGCCAGCAGCTTGGGATTAGAGACCCAGTACTTC.